This section outlines one T cell receptor beta chain sequence together with its context. What antigen it recognizes has not been identified. Base-call qualities are not available, and no considerably larger clone is one nucleotide away. The time point label of this sample denotes: baseline before first vaccination. Vaccinee samples came from UK trials COV001 and COV002, including a single-blind randomized controlled phase 2/3 trial of AZD1222 (ChAdOx1 nCoV-19) in healthy adults. For TCRbeta chain sequencing, PBMC samples from trial participants were taken at day 0 and at day 28 after the second dose. Reading from cysteine to phenylalanine, the CDR3 counts 14 amino acids. Only the CDR3 DNA is retained, 42 bases long and in frame from the first base. The V and J ends are trimmed by 3 bases and 0 bases, leaving 10 bases between them. The germline V gene supplies CDR1 SGHRS and CDR2 YFSETQ. The entry originates in a study of T cell responses to AZD1222 COVID-19 vaccine (dated by TCRdb to about 2021). General notes on the study: Because spike-specific TCR depth and breadth did not differ between the two schedules, AZD1222 recipients who got a second dose at roughly 4 weeks were pooled with those who got a second dose at roughly 12 weeks. TCR sequencing covered roughly 230 trial participants: 200 to 220 given two doses of AZD1222 and about 26 given two doses of MenACWY control vaccine. Trial participants were enrolled into age subgroups of 18-55, 56-69 and 70-plus years, which contained roughly 140, 27 and 60 TCR-sequenced participants, respectively.

The full study reports these points: Conclusions about previously exposed vaccinees are limited, since just five or six AZD1222 recipients were seropositive for SARS-CoV-2 at baseline. Because no day 14 peak-response samples were available, repertoires were characterized only after the peak T cell response. Participants were mostly white British and included more females than males, and it was suggested by the authors that clonal diversity may have been underestimated. The vaccine-associated CD4 TCRs covered the entire spike protein, and the dominant responses fell in regions 160-218 and 743-854. After two AZD1222 doses, both the breadth and the depth of spike-specific TCRs were significantly higher than at day 0 and than in MenACWY recipients. The 56-69-year group was small, and its depth increase did not reach significance, likely because of low power. Reportedly, close to half of the unique spike-specific TCRs recognized epitopes lying outside the regions that are mutated in the B.1.351 and B.1.1.7 variants.

The CDR3 regions of human TCRbeta chains were subjected to immunosequencing. As for the authors' bioinformatics: Repertoire TCRs were matched against a reference library of SARS-CoV-2-specific TCRs generated with the MIRA antigen-specificity platform. Breadth was defined as the fraction of unique TCRs that were SARS-CoV-2-associated, and depth was defined as the fraction of total T cells that were SARS-CoV-2-associated. Using the MIRA data, each spike-specific TCR was assigned both to the spike region to which the TCR was reactive and to a CD4 or CD8 class. Log10-transformed breadth and depth values were compared by one-way ANOVA with Sidak's multiple comparisons tests. Entries here come from immuneACCESS through TCRdb and include only in-frame sequences with V and J called. Some clones fail to appear in such tables; in the studies checked, an unresolved V gene covers under half of the shortfall, and the cause of the remainder is unknown. Clonal size and the V and J genes are those of that table, whereas D and trimming came from the DNA. This sample gives about 120,000 clones in total; approximately 90% of them show up just once. The ten most abundant clones make up under 9% of the sample.

The rearrangement combines TRBV5-1 with TRBJ2-7; the D gene is perhaps TRBD2, from 6 matching bases. The specimen was peripheral blood, collected on day 0 of AZD1222 vaccination. The TCR was taken from an adult in good health. The CDR3 here reads CASSYGGVSYEQYF. The DNA reads as follows: TGCGCCAGCAGCTACGGGGGAGTCTCCTACGAGCAGTACTTC.